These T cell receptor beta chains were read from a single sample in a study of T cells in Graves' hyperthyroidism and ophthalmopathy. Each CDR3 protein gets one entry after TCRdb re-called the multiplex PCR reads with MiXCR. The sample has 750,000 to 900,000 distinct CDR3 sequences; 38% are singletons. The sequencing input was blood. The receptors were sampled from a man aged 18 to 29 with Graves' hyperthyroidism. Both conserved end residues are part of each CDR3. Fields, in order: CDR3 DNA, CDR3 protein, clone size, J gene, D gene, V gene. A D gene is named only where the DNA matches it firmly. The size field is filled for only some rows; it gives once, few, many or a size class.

TGTGCCACCAGCAACAGGGGGCGAGTAGCAGATACGCAGTATTTT,CATSNRGRVADTQYF,few,TRBJ2-3,TRBD1,TRBV15
TGCGCCAGCAGCCAAGATCGGGACACGAACTCCTACGAGCAGTACTTC,CASSQDRDTNSYEQYF,-,TRBJ2-7,-,TRBV4-3
TGTGCCAGTTCAAGTTCCCCCTGCGAGCAGTACTTC,CASSSSPCEQYF,-,TRBJ2-7,-,TRBV25-1
TGTGCCAGCAAATCCGGGACGGGCAATCAGCCCCAGCATTTT,CASKSGTGNQPQHF,-,TRBJ1-5,-,TRBV7-2
TGTGCCAGCAGCCCAGAGGGGACAGGGAAGTACGAGCAGTACTTC,CASSPEGTGKYEQYF,-,TRBJ2-7,TRBD1,TRBV9
TGTGCCAGCAGATTTCGGGGCGCCCTCCACTTT,CASRFRGALHF,few,TRBJ1-6,-,TRBV5-8
TGCGCCAGCAGCTTGAGTCAGGGGGTGATCTACGAGCAGTACTTC,CASSLSQGVIYEQYF,-,TRBJ2-7,TRBD1,TRBV5-1
TGTGCCACCAGTGATTTTAAGGATGGCTACACCTTC,CATSDFKDGYTF,many,TRBJ1-2,-,TRBV24-1
TGTGCCAGCAGTGGGCAGGGGAGCTATGGCTACACCTTC,CASSGQGSYGYTF,many,TRBJ1-2,-,TRBV2
TGTGCCAGCAGTTTATCACAATTCTTAAGGGCAGAGACCCAGTACTTC,CASSLSQFLRAETQYF,-,TRBJ2-5,-,TRBV7-7
TGCAGCGTTGAACTCGGACAGGGGCGCGCCGGGGAGCAGTACTTC,CSVELGQGRAGEQYF,-,TRBJ2-7,TRBD1,TRBV29-1
TGTGCCTGGAAGGGACAGGCCTACGAGCAGTACTTC,CAWKGQAYEQYF,-,TRBJ2-7,TRBD1,TRBV10-3
TGTGCCAGCAGCGTAAAGAGCTTCTCCTACGAGCAGTACTTC,CASSVKSFSYEQYF,-,TRBJ2-7,-,TRBV9
TGTGCCAGTAGTATAGTTCGGACCGCGATGATCACTGAAGCTTTCTTT,CASSIVRTAMITEAFF,many,TRBJ1-1,-,TRBV19
TGTGCCAGCAGCCCCTGGACAGGGCTTGGAAACACCATATATTTT,CASSPWTGLGNTIYF,-,TRBJ1-3,TRBD1,TRBV5-4
TGCGCCAGCAGCCGGGACGGGACGGGTCAAGAGACCCAGTACTTC,CASSRDGTGQETQYF,-,TRBJ2-5,-,TRBV4-1
TGTGCCAGCAGCCCCCTACCAGGGCGTAGGGTAGTTACTGAAGCTTTCTTT,CASSPLPGRRVVTEAFF,-,TRBJ1-1,-,TRBV3-1
TGCGCCAGCAGCTTGGCCGGGTCCTTAGCGGGAGTTGCCGGGGAGCTGTTTTTT,CASSLAGSLAGVAGELFF,-,TRBJ2-2,TRBD2,TRBV5-1
TGTGCCAGCAGCTCCCTACAGGGAGCGAACACTGAAGCTTTCTTT,CASSSLQGANTEAFF,many,TRBJ1-1,-,TRBV7-9
TGTGCCACCAAAGGGGGGGCGAACACTGAAGCTTTCTTT,CATKGGANTEAFF,once,TRBJ1-1,-,TRBV25-1
TGCAGTGCTAGAGGGATGGCAGTGACCTACGAGCAGTACTTC,CSARGMAVTYEQYF,-,TRBJ2-7,-,TRBV20-1
TGTGCCAGTAGTATTAGCGGGAGCCCCTACGAGCAGTACTTC,CASSISGSPYEQYF,many,TRBJ2-7,TRBD2,TRBV19
TGTGCCAGCACAAGAGAGGACAGGGGGCGACAGCCCCAGCATTTT,CASTREDRGRQPQHF,-,TRBJ1-5,TRBD1,TRBV9
TGTGCCAGCAGCTACTTGACCTACGAGCAGTACTTC,CASSYLTYEQYF,-,TRBJ2-7,-,TRBV7-2
TGTGCCTGGAGATGGGACAGGGGGACCGGAAACACCATATATTTT,CAWRWDRGTGNTIYF,-,TRBJ1-3,TRBD1,TRBV7-2
TGCGCCAGCAGCCAAGATGGGGCTAGCGGGAAATCCGAGCAGTACTTC,CASSQDGASGKSEQYF,-,TRBJ2-7,TRBD2,TRBV5-1
TGTGCCAGCAGTTTACCACTAGGCTCCTACGAGCAGTACTTC,CASSLPLGSYEQYF,-,TRBJ2-7,-,TRBV10-3
TGCAGCGTTTCAAAACTCCGGGGGCCGGGCGCGGGGACTGAAGCTTTCTTT,CSVSKLRGPGAGTEAFF,-,TRBJ1-1,-,TRBV29-1
TGCAGCGTTGAACAATTGACAAGGGACAGTGTCTATGGCTACACCTTC,CSVEQLTRDSVYGYTF,-,TRBJ1-2,TRBD1,TRBV29-1
TGCGCCAGCAGCCAAGTCCGAGGTGCCGAAAAACTGTTTTTT,CASSQVRGAEKLFF,few,TRBJ1-4,-,TRBV4-1
TGTGCCAGCAGACGCGACGGGACTAGCGGGAGCGAGCAGTACTTC,CASRRDGTSGSEQYF,-,TRBJ2-7,TRBD2,TRBV7-9
TGTGCCAGCAGCGGGACGCGCGAGCAGTTCTTC,CASSGTREQFF,-,TRBJ2-1,-,TRBV7-3
TGTGCCAGCAGCTTGGAGGGGCGGGGCAGCGGAAACACCATATATTTT,CASSLEGRGSGNTIYF,-,TRBJ1-3,-,TRBV5-6
TGTGCCACCAGTGACTCACGACGGATCACAGATACGCAGTATTTT,CATSDSRRITDTQYF,-,TRBJ2-3,-,TRBV24-1
TGCAGTGCCAGCGGGGACAGGGGCGCAGAGACCCAGTACTTC,CSASGDRGAETQYF,-,TRBJ2-5,TRBD1,TRBV20-1
TGTGCCAGCAGCCGACAGGGTGGGAGGATTTCACCCCTCCACTTT,CASSRQGGRISPLHF,few,TRBJ1-6,TRBD1,TRBV3-1
TGTGCCAGCAGCTTAGGCTCTCCCTTGGACAGGGGATACGAGCAGTACTTC,CASSLGSPLDRGYEQYF,-,TRBJ2-7,TRBD1,TRBV7-2
TGCAGTGCTAGGGAACAGGGGGCGCAAGAGACCCAGTACTTC,CSAREQGAQETQYF,-,TRBJ2-5,TRBD1,TRBV20-1
TGTGCCAGCAGTTCGGGACAGATCTATCGAGGCTACACCTTC,CASSSGQIYRGYTF,-,TRBJ1-2,TRBD1,TRBV12-3/TRBV12-4
TGCAGCAGAGACCGGGACAGAGCTTTCTTT,CSRDRDRAFF,-,TRBJ1-1,TRBD1,TRBV20-1
TGTGCCAGGTCCGATGGGACCCCGGCGAAGACCCAGTACTTC,CARSDGTPAKTQYF,-,TRBJ2-5,-,TRBV9
TGTGCCAGCAGTGACCTCGGAGAGGTAAAACTGTTTTTT,CASSDLGEVKLFF,many,TRBJ1-4,-,TRBV25-1
TGTGCCAGTAGTCCCCCGACGAGGGGGGATTCACCCCTCCACTTT,CASSPPTRGDSPLHF,-,TRBJ1-6,-,TRBV19
TGCAGCGTTGGGGGCGAAGGCTACTACGAGCAGTACTTC,CSVGGEGYYEQYF,many,TRBJ2-7,-,TRBV29-1
TGTGCCAGCAGCTCCTCCGGAGACCTGAGAGAGACCCAGTACTTC,CASSSSGDLRETQYF,-,TRBJ2-5,-,TRBV7-2
TGCGCCAGCAGCCAAGATCCAATGGGGGTCGGCGAGCAGTACTTC,CASSQDPMGVGEQYF,-,TRBJ2-7,-,TRBV4-1